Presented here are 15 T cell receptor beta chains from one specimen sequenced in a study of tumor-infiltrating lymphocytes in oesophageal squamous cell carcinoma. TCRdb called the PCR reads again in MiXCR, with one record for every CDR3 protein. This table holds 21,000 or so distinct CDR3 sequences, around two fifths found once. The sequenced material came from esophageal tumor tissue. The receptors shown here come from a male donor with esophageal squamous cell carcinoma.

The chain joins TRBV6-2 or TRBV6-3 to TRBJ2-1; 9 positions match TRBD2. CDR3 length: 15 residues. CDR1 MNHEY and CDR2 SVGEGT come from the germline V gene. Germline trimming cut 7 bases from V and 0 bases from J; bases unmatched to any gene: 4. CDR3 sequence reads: CASKASGNSYNEQFF. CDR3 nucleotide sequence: TGTGCCAGCAAGGCTAGCGGGAACTCCTACAATGAGCAGTTCTTC.

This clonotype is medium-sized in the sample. Here the CDR3 DNA reads TGCGCCAGCAGTGAATCGCAGGGATGGTACAATGAGCAGTTCTTC. It translates to CASSESQGWYNEQFF. This chain links TRBV10-2 with TRBJ2-1; D might be TRBD1 (5 bases). The CDR3 totals 15 residues. Germline V gives CDR1 WSHSY, CDR2 SAAADI. Trimming shortened V by 3 bases and J by 4 bases, and 13 bases separated the two germline ends.

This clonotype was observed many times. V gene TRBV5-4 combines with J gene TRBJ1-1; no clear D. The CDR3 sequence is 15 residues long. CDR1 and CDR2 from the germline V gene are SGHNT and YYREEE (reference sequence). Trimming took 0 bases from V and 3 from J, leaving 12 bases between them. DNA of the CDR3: TGTGCCAGCAGCTTGGACCAGGTTGGGCACACTGAAGCTTTCTTT. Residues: CASSLDQVGHTEAFF. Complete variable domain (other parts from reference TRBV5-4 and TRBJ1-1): ETGVTQSPTHLIKTRGQQVTLRCSSQSGHNTVSWYQQALGQGPQFIFQYYREEENGRGNFPPRFSGLQFPNYSSELNVNALELDDSALYLCASSLDQVGHTEAFFGQGTRLTVV.

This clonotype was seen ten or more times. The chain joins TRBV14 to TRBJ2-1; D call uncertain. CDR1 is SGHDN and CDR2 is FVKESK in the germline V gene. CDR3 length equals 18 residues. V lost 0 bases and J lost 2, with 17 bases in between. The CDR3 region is CASSQDHSGDEPYNEQFF. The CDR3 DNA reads TGTGCCAGCAGCCAAGACCACTCCGGAGACGAGCCCTACAATGAGCAGTTCTTC. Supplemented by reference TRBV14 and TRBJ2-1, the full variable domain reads EAGVTQFPSHSVIEKGQTVTLRCDPISGHDNLYWYRRVMGKEIKFLLHFVKESKQDESGMPNNRFLAERTGGTYSTLKVQPAELEDSGVYFCASSQDHSGDEPYNEQFFGPGTRLTVL.

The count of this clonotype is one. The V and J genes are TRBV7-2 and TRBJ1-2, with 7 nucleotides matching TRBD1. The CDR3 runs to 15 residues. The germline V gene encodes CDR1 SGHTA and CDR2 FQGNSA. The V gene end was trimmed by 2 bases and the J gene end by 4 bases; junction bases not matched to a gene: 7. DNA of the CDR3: TGTGCCAGCAGCTTAACCCGGGACAGTCCCTATGGCTACACCTTC. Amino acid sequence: CASSLTRDSPYGYTF.

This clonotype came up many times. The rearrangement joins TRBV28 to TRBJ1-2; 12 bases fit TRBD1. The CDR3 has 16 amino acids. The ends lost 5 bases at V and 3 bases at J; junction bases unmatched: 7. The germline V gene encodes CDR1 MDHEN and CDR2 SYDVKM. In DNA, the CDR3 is TGTGCCAGCAGTACCACGGGACAGGGGGCGGACTATGGCTACACCTTC. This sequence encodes CASSTTGQGADYGYTF.

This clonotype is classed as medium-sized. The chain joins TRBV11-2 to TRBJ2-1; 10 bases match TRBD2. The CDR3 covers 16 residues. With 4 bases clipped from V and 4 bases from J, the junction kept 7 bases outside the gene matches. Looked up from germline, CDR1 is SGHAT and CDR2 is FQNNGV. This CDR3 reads CASSSRLAGAYNEQFF. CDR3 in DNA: TGTGCCAGCAGCTCCCGTCTAGCGGGAGCTTACAATGAGCAGTTCTTC.

The CDR3, as DNA: TGTGCCAGCAGCTTATGGGCAGGGGGTTACAATGAGCAGTTCTTC. It encodes CASSLWAGGYNEQFF. This chain joins TRBV7-3 and TRBJ2-1; TRBD1 aligns across 7 bases. The CDR3 sequence is 15 residues long. The V gene end was trimmed by 2 bases and the J gene end by 4 bases; junction bases not matched to a gene: 5. Germline V gene sequence: CDR1 SGHTA, CDR2 FQGTGA.

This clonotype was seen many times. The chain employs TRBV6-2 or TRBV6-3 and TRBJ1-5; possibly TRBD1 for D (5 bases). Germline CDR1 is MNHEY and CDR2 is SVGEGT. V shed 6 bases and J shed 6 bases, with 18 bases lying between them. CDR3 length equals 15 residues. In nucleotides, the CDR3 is TGTGCCAGCAGCCCCGGGACCTTTCGGAGTCAGCCCCAGCATTTT. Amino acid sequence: CASSPGTFRSQPQHF.

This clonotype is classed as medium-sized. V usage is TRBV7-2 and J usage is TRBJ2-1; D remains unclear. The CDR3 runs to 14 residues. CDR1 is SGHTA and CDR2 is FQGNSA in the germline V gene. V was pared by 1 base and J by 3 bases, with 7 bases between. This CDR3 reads CASSLEGSYNEQFF. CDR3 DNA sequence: TGTGCCAGCAGCTTAGAGGGCAGCTACAATGAGCAGTTCTTC.

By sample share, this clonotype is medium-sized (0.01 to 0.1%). Here the CDR3 DNA reads TGTGCCAGCAGCGCCTATGCTAGCGGGGGGGGAGATACGCAGTATTTT. As protein: CASSAYASGGGDTQYF. The gene calls are TRBV7-6 and TRBJ2-3, with 12 nucleotides matching TRBD2. The CDR3 has 16 residues. V trimming: 5 bases; J trimming: 5 bases; junction bases outside the gene matches: 8. CDR1 is SGHVS and CDR2 is FNYEAQ in the germline V gene.

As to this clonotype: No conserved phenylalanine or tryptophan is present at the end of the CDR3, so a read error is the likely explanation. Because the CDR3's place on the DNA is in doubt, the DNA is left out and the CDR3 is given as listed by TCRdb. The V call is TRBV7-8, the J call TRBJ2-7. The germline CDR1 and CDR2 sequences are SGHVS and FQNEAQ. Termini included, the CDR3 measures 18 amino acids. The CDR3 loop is CASSLGLHTGNYGYTFGS.

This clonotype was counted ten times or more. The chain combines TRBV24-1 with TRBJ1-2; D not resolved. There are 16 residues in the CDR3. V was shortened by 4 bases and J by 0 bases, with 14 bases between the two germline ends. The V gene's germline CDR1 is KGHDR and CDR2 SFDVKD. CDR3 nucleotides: TGTGCCACCAGTGACCCTCGGACGGATCCTAACTATGGCTACACCTTC. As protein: CATSDPRTDPNYGYTF.

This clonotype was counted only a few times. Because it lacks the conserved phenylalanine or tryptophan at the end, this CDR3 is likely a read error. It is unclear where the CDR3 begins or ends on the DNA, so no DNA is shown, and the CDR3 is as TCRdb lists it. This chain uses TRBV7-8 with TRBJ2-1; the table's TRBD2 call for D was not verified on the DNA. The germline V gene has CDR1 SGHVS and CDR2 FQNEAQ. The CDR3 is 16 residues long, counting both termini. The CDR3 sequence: CASSLELGRSGYTFGS.

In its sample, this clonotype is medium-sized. The CDR3 loop is CASRPSYYGNLETQYF. In DNA, the CDR3 is TGTGCCAGCAGGCCCTCATATTACGGGAATCTAGAGACCCAGTACTTC. J is TRBJ2-5 and V is TRBV6-1; TRBD2 is a possible D gene (5 bases). The germline CDR1 and CDR2 sequences are MNHNS and SASEGT. The V end was cut by 6 bases, the J end by 4 bases, with 21 bases between. This CDR3 is 16 amino acids long.